This T cell receptor beta chain was sequenced in a study of T-cell memory formation after mild COVID-19. Broader study findings: Later expanders leaned CD4+, whereas day 15 to 85 contracting clones were balanced CD4/CD8.

Turning to this clonotype: Its antigen is as yet unknown.

Germline CDR1 and CDR2: MNHEY and SMNVEV (reference sequence). The V and J ends lost 5 bases and 7 bases respectively, with 21 bases between them. CDR3 size: 15 residues. TCRdb fed the 5' RACE reads into MiXCR, producing one record per CDR3 protein. The sample lists around 500,000 distinct CDR3 sequences, about 20% occurring once. The sequencing input was PBMCs or a T cell subset sorted from them (not recorded which). The rearrangement joins TRBV27 to TRBJ2-7, with D perhaps matching TRBD1 or TRBD2 (6 bases each). This sequence was found in an adult woman who had mild COVID-19 (a few samples of this study predate the infection). Cell type and time point are not known. In DNA, the CDR3 is TGTGCCAGCAGTGCCGTGGCGGAGGGGGTGTGGGAGCAGTACTTC. It yields the protein CASSAVAEGVWEQYF.